Below, 2 T cell receptor beta chains from the same sample are listed, as sequenced in a study of T cell responses to AZD1222 COVID-19 vaccine. Clones were sequenced by immunoSEQ multiplex PCR, and TCRdb holds only the in-frame ones, with some missing. The sample has some 130,000 clones, roughly 90% seen once. The specimen was peripheral blood, collected on day 0 of AZD1222 vaccination. These receptors were collected from an adult in good health.

J is TRBJ1-2 and V is TRBV29-1; 7 nucleotides match TRBD1. Germline V gene sequence: CDR1 SQVTM, CDR2 ANQGSEA. After removal of 7 bases from V and 6 bases from J, the junction contained 8 bases not matched to a gene. The length of the CDR3 is 12 residues. The CDR3 sequence is CSGNTGDNGYTF. The CDR3 DNA reads TGCAGCGGTAACACAGGGGATAATGGCTACACCTTC.

The chain recombines TRBV7-2 with TRBJ1-3; D is ambiguous. Germline-derived CDR1 and CDR2 are SGHTA and FQGNSA. The CDR3 has 16 amino acids. Trimming removed 0 bases from V and 0 bases from J, with 9 bases in between. The CDR3 reads CASSLALSGSGNTIYF. DNA of the CDR3: TGTGCCAGCAGCTTAGCCCTCAGCGGCTCTGGAAACACCATATATTTT.